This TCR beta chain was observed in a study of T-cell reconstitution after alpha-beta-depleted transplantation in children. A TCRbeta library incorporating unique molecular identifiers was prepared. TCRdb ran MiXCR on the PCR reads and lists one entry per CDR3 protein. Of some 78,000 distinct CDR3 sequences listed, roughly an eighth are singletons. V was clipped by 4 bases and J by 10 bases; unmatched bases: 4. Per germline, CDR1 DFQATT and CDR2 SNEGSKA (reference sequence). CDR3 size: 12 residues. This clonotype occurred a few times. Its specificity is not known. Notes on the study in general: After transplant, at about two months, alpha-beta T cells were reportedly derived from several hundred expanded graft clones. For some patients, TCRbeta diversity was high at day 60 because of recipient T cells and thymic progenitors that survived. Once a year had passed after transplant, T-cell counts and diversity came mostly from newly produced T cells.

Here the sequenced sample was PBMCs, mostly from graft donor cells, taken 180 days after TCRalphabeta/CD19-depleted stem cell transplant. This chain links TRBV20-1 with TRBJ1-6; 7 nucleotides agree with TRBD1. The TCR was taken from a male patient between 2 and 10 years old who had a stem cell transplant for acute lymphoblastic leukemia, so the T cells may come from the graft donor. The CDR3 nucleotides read TGCAGTGCTACGGGACAGCGATCACCCCTCCACTTT. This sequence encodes CSATGQRSPLHF.